Detailed here is one T cell receptor beta chain. This sample was included in a study of blood T cell repertoires in COVID-19. TCRdb's copy holds only in-frame clones and misses some; the assay was immunoSEQ multiplex PCR. Among approximately 99,000 clones, 70% to 90% were seen once, and the ten largest hold over 10%. Germline V gene sequence: CDR1 SGHAT, CDR2 FQNNGV. The J segment lost 3 bases and the V segment lost 7 bases, leaving 4 bases of the junction unmatched. This CDR3 contains 14 residues. The sequence derives from a woman aged 60-75 years in a cohort sampled during active or convalescent COVID-19. The chain combines TRBV11-2 with TRBJ1-4; 8 nucleotides line up with TRBD1. Sequenced sample: peripheral blood. The CDR3 region is CASNKQGANEKLFF. The DNA of the CDR3 is TGTGCCAGCAACAAACAGGGGGCTAATGAAAAACTGTTTTTT.